Below, 28 T cell receptor beta chains from the same sample are listed, as sequenced in a study of blood T cells in healthy people across ages. Alongside a J-beta primer mix, a sample-barcoded 5' primer served in a second PCR lasting roughly 7 to 11 cycles. From the 5' RACE reads, TCRdb called clonotypes with MiXCR, one entry per CDR3 protein. The sample lists around 650,000 distinct CDR3 sequences, 40% to 45% occurring once. Sequenced input: blood. Receptors originate from a man at least 80 years old in good health.

The rearrangement links TRBV10-3 to TRBJ2-7; D is uncertain. Germline values: CDR1 ENHRY, CDR2 SYGVKD. This CDR3 contains 14 residues. V shed 2 bases and J shed 2 bases, with 10 bases lying between them. The CDR3 protein is CAISEGVTTYEQYF. The CDR3 region has the DNA TGTGCCATCAGTGAGGGGGTTACGACCTACGAGCAGTACTTC.

This clonotype was found a few times. The J gene is TRBJ1-2, the V gene TRBV6-2 or TRBV6-3; 12 nucleotides agree with TRBD1. The germline CDR1 and CDR2 sequences are MNHEY and SVGEGT. The CDR3 runs to 16 residues. Trimming cost V 6 bases and J 9 bases; bases outside gene matches: 14. The CDR3 DNA follows: TGTGCCAGCAGCCAATTCGCCGGGACAGGGGGCGGTAGCTACACCTTC. Translating it yields CASSQFAGTGGGSYTF.

This clonotype was seen once. The chain employs TRBV29-1 and TRBJ2-7, with D perhaps TRBD2 (5 bases). Germline CDR1 and CDR2: SQVTM and ANQGSEA. Trimming pared 6 bases from V and 12 bases from J, leaving 24 bases between. The CDR3 is 13 amino acids. The CDR3: CSVRRSPKETRYF. The CDR3 coding sequence is TGCAGCGTCCGGAGGTCCCCTAAAGAGACCCGGTACTTC.

The chain is built from TRBV20-1 and TRBJ2-5, with a weak D call TRBD2 (6 bases). The J call may be faulty, since TRBJ2-7 better matches the DNA end. Germline CDR1 and CDR2: DFQATT and SNEGSKA (reference sequence). This CDR3 contains 14 residues. The DNA of the CDR3 is TGCAGTGCTCCCCGGGGAGGTAACCCCTCCGAGCAGTACTTC. Amino acids: CSAPRGGNPSEQYF.

This clonotype ranks as medium-sized. The genes are TRBV6-5 and TRBJ2-7, with unresolved D. CDR1 and CDR2 from the germline V gene are MNHEY and SVGAGI. This CDR3 is built from 12 residues. V was shortened by 6 bases and J by 6 bases, with 12 bases between the two germline ends. Here the CDR3 reads CASSQTRSEQYF. The CDR3 DNA reads TGTGCCAGCAGCCAAACCAGAAGCGAGCAGTACTTC.

This clonotype has just a few counts. The chain has TRBV6-2 or TRBV6-3 and TRBJ1-2, with D tentatively TRBD1 (5 bases). Trimming cost V 8 bases and J 2 bases, with 15 bases left between them. This CDR3 has 14 residues. The germline CDR1 and CDR2 sequences are MNHEY and SVGEGT. The CDR3: CASWGRRTNYGYTF. DNA for the CDR3: TGTGCCAGCTGGGGCAGGAGAACGAACTATGGCTACACCTTC.

This clonotype was counted only a few times. This chain links TRBV5-1 with TRBJ1-6; D is perhaps TRBD1 (6 bases). The germline V gene encodes CDR1 SGHRS and CDR2 YFSETQ. Trimming pared 0 bases from V and 9 bases from J, leaving 10 bases between. The CDR3 consists of 14 residues. The CDR3 DNA follows: TGCGCCAGCAGCTTGGGACAGGCAGCTTCACCCCTCCACTTT. Protein product: CASSLGQAASPLHF.

The V call is TRBV7-6, the J call TRBJ2-1; D perhaps matches TRBD1 (6 bases). Trimming stripped 5 bases from V and 4 bases from J, with 9 bases between. The CDR3 spans 13 residues. In germline, CDR1 is SGHVS, CDR2 FNYEAQ. The CDR3 sequence: CASSNRDYNEQFF. The CDR3 DNA is TGTGCCAGCAGCAACAGGGATTACAATGAGCAGTTCTTC.

A remark on this clonotype: Germline is not matched at one junction end, which may reflect a read error. This chain connects TRBV6-6 to TRBJ2-3, with 7 nucleotides matching TRBD1. This CDR3 comprises 14 residues. CDR1 is MNHNY and CDR2 is SVGAGI in the germline V gene (reference sequence). In DNA, the CDR3 is TGTGCCAGCAGTGGGACAGACCGCACAGGTACGCAGTATTTT. This translates into CASSGTDRTGTQYF.

The table lists this clonotype with a few counts. The chain recombines TRBV4-2 with TRBJ2-3, with TRBD1 matching 12 bases. V gave up 5 bases and J gave up 3 bases; unmatched junction bases: 6. The CDR3 consists of 16 residues. Germline V CDR1 and CDR2: LGHNA, YNFKEQ. DNA of the CDR3: TGTGCCAGCAGCTCCCGGGACAGGGGGCGGACAGATACGCAGTATTTT. The encoded protein is CASSSRDRGRTDTQYF.

This clonotype was counted a few times. The chain joins TRBV7-6 to TRBJ2-1; D gene unclear. Germline assignment: CDR1 SGHVS and CDR2 FNYEAQ. V dropped 5 bases and J dropped 6 bases, with 17 bases sitting between them. The CDR3 runs 15 residues. The DNA for the CDR3 is TGTGCCAGCAGCACGTCGACACCACTCCCCAATGAGCAGTTCTTC. This translates into CASSTSTPLPNEQFF.

This chain links TRBV6-2 or TRBV6-3 with TRBJ1-4; no clear D. Germline CDR1 and CDR2: MNHEY and SVGEGT. V lost 6 bases and J lost 8, with 10 bases in between. The CDR3 has 12 amino acids. The CDR3 reads CASSLTAEKLFF. CDR3 nucleotide sequence: TGTGCCAGCAGCTTAACGGCGGAAAAACTGTTTTTT.

Many counts were recorded for this clonotype. The V gene is TRBV25-1, the J gene TRBJ2-5; D not resolved. Germline V gene lookup returns CDR1 MGHDK and CDR2 SYGVNS. Trimming left V 1 base short and J 1 base short, with 19 bases between. The CDR3 consists of 18 residues. The DNA of the CDR3 is TGTGCCAGCAGTGAATCTCCCAATCCGGCAGCGCTCCAAGAGACCCAGTACTTC. Residues: CASSESPNPAALQETQYF.

This clonotype has a handful of counts. This chain joins TRBV5-1 and TRBJ2-7, with D possibly TRBD2 on 5 matching bases. Trimming cost V 0 bases and J 0 bases, with 13 bases left between them. The length of the CDR3 is 16 residues. Germline V gene data show CDR1 as SGHRS and CDR2 as YFSETQ. CDR3 nucleotides: TGCGCCAGCAGCTTGGGAAGGACGGGAACCTCCTACGAGCAGTACTTC. Translation gives CASSLGRTGTSYEQYF. The whole variable domain, filled in from reference TRBV5-1 and TRBJ2-7, reads KAGVTQTPRYLIKTRGQQVTLSCSPISGHRSVSWYQQTPGQGLQFLFEYFSETQRNKGNFPGRFSGRQFSNSRSEMNVSTLELGDSALYLCASSLGRTGTSYEQYFGPGTRLTVT.

This clonotype was observed many times. The DNA of the CDR3 is TGCAGCGCGGAACTAGGGGTGCAGTACTTC. Its protein product is CSAELGVQYF. The rearrangement joins TRBV29-1 to TRBJ2-7; possibly TRBD1 or TRBD2 for D (5 bases each). The germline V and J ends were trimmed by 7 bases and 9 bases, with 13 bases remaining between them. Germline V lookup: CDR1 SQVTM, CDR2 ANQGSEA. This CDR3 is built from 10 residues.

The V call is TRBV7-2, the J call TRBJ2-3, with no clear D. V was pared by 5 bases and J by 4 bases, with 10 bases between. CDR3 size: 13 residues. The germline gives CDR1 SGHTA, CDR2 FQGNSA. The CDR3 sequence: CASSQPPADTQYF. The DNA for the CDR3 is TGTGCCAGCAGCCAGCCCCCAGCAGATACGCAGTATTTT.

J is TRBJ1-2 and V is TRBV20-1, with no clear D. This CDR3 spans 14 amino acids. V was trimmed by 0 bases and J by 4 bases, leaving 12 bases between them. Per the germline V gene, CDR1 is DFQATT and CDR2 is SNEGSKA (reference sequence). The CDR3 region is CSARDLRQTYGYTF. Written as DNA, the CDR3 is TGCAGTGCTAGAGATCTGCGGCAGACCTATGGCTACACCTTC.

The chain carries TRBV7-9 and TRBJ2-1, with 7 bases matching TRBD2. This CDR3 comprises 16 residues. Germline V lookup: CDR1 SEHNR, CDR2 FQNEAQ (reference sequence). Losses at the gene ends were 5 bases for V and 4 bases for J; bases not matched to a gene: 11. As DNA, the CDR3 is TGTGCCAGCAGCCCAGGACCCAGCGGGGCATACAATGAGCAGTTCTTC. It yields the protein CASSPGPSGAYNEQFF.

In regard to this clonotype: Since a much larger clone is just one base distant, this may be a read error. V usage is TRBV7-3 and J usage is TRBJ2-1; D perhaps matches TRBD2 (6 bases). CDR3 length: 15 residues. The V end was cut by 5 bases, the J end by 6 bases, with 17 bases between. CDR1 SGHTA and CDR2 FQGTGA come from the germline V gene. CDR3 protein: CASSPSTGVGNEQFF. CDR3 in DNA: TGTGCCAGCAGCCCATCAACGGGAGTGGGCAATGAGCAGTTCTTC.

This clonotype was counted only a few times. The chain employs TRBV2 and TRBJ2-3; TRBD2 matches at 7 bases. Germline V gives CDR1 SNHLY, CDR2 FYNNEI. The CDR3 has 15 amino acids. V lost 2 bases to trimming and J lost 0 bases; unmatched junction nucleotides: 2. CDR3 sequence: CASSETSASTDTQYF. Here the CDR3 DNA reads TGTGCCAGCAGTGAAACTAGCGCGAGCACAGATACGCAGTATTTT.

The V call is TRBV27, the J call TRBJ2-1; D is possibly TRBD2 (5 bases). The ends were cut back, 0 bases at V and 3 bases at J, with 12 bases in the middle. Germline V lookup: CDR1 MNHEY, CDR2 SMNVEV (reference sequence). The CDR3 has 16 residues. CDR3 coding DNA: TGTGCCAGCAGTTTATCGAACCCACTAGTCTACAATGAGCAGTTCTTC. Protein sequence: CASSLSNPLVYNEQFF.

The J gene is TRBJ2-3, the V gene TRBV7-2, with a possible D match to TRBD2 (7 bases). Per germline, CDR1 SGHTA and CDR2 FQGNSA. This CDR3 contains 16 residues. Trimming took off 4 bases at V and 4 bases at J, with 18 bases between the two ends. For the CDR3, the DNA is TGTGCCAGCAGCTCCCTGGTGGGAGGGGGGGCAGATACGCAGTATTTT. This sequence encodes CASSSLVGGGADTQYF.

The table lists this clonotype with a few counts. The chain links TRBV6-2 or TRBV6-3 to TRBJ1-5; 10 nucleotides align to TRBD1. V shed 5 bases, J shed 7 bases, and the junction held 8 bases outside the gene matches. The V gene's germline CDR1 is MNHEY and CDR2 SVGEGT. The length of the CDR3 is 15 residues. As DNA, the CDR3 is TGTGCCAGCAGTAATCCGACAGGGGGCTTGCAGCCCCAGCATTTT. The encoded protein is CASSNPTGGLQPQHF.

In its sample, this clonotype was seen a few times. The chain couples TRBV11-2 to TRBJ2-1, with 7 bases fitting TRBD1. Germline V CDR1 and CDR2: SGHAT, FQNNGV. V gave up 5 bases and J gave up 7 bases; unmatched junction bases: 5. There are 13 residues in the CDR3. The CDR3 DNA sequence: TGTGCCAGCAGCCTGGGACAGCTGAATGAGCAGTTCTTC. Its translation: CASSLGQLNEQFF.

This sequence joins TRBV7-9 and TRBJ2-1; D call uncertain. The germline V gene encodes CDR1 SEHNR and CDR2 FQNEAQ (reference sequence). Trimming stripped 3 bases from V and 10 bases from J, with 16 bases between. The length of the CDR3 is 14 residues. Written as DNA, the CDR3 is TGTGCCAGCAGCTTTTCAGACCCCTCCTACGAGCAGTTCTTC. Its translation is CASSFSDPSYEQFF.

The V gene is TRBV7-2, the J gene TRBJ1-2; D remains unclear. Germline V gene lookup returns CDR1 SGHTA and CDR2 FQGNSA. The CDR3 consists of 15 residues. V was clipped by 6 bases and J by 8 bases, with 22 bases between them. The CDR3 DNA is TGTGCCAGCAGTCCGTTGGTGGGGATTCGGGAGGGCTACACCTTC. Its translation: CASSPLVGIREGYTF.

In the case of this clonotype: One end of the junction is discordant with germline, which a read error may explain. This sequence joins TRBV9 and TRBJ2-7; possibly TRBD1 for D (6 bases). The germline V gene has CDR1 SGDLS and CDR2 YYNGEE. The CDR3 is made up of 12 amino acids. The CDR3 loop is CASGVEGQKQYF. CDR3 DNA sequence: TGTGCCAGCGGCGTAGAAGGACAGAAGCAGTACTTC.

The chain combines TRBV3-1 with TRBJ2-7; D is ambiguous. The J call may be in error: the DNA end matches TRBJ2-5 better. Germline-derived CDR1 and CDR2 are LGHDT and YNNKEL (reference sequence). This CDR3 contains 13 residues. CDR3 in amino acids: CASSQGFSETQYF. The CDR3 nucleotides are TGTGCCAGCAGCCAAGGATTCTCAGAGACCCAGTACTTC.